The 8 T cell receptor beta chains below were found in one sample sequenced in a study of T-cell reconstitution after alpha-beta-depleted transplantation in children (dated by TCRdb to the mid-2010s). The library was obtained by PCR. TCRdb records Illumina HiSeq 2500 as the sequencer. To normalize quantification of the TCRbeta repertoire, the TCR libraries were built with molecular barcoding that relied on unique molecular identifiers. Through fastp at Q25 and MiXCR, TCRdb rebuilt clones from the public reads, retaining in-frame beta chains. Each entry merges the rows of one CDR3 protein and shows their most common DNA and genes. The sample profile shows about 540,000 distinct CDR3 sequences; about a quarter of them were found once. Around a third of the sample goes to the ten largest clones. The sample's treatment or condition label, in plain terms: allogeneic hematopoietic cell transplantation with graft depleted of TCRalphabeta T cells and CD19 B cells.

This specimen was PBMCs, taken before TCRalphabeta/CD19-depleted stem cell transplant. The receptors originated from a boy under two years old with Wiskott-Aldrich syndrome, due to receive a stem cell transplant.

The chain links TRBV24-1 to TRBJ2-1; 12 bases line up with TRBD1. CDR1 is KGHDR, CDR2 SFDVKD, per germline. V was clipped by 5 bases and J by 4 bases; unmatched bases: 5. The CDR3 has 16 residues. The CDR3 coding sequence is TGTGCCACCAGTGCCCTGGGACAGGGGGCTTACAATGAGCAGTTCTTC. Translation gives CATSALGQGAYNEQFF.

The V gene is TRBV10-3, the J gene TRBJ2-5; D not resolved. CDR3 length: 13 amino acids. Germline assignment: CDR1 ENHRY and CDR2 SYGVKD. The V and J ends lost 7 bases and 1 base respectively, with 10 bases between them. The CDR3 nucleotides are TGTGCCATCAATGACCGTATCCAAGAGACCCAGTACTTC. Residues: CAINDRIQETQYF.

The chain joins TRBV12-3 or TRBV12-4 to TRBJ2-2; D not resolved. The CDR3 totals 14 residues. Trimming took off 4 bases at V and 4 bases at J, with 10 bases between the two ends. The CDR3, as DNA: TGTGCCAGCAGTTATGGGCGATCCACCGGGGAGCTGTTTTTT. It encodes CASSYGRSTGELFF.

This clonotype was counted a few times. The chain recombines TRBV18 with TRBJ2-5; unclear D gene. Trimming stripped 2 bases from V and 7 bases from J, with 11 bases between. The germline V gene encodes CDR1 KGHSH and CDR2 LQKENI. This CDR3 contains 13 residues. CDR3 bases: TGTGCCAGCTCACCAAACCCAAGTTGGACCCAGTACTTC. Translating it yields CASSPNPSWTQYF. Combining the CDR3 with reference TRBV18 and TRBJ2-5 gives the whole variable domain NAGVMQNPRHLVRRRGQEARLRCSPMKGHSHVYWYRQLPEEGLKFMVYLQKENIIDESGMPKERFSAEFPKEGPSILRIQQVVRGDSAAYFCASSPNPSWTQYFGPGTRLLVL.

CDR3 sequence (DNA): TGCGCCAGCACCCCCGGGGACATCCAAGAGACCCAGTACTTC. It codes for CASTPGDIQETQYF. The chain couples TRBV5-1 to TRBJ2-5, with D possibly being TRBD1 (6 bases). This CDR3 is built from 14 residues. Germline CDR1 SGHRS, CDR2 YFSETQ. V lost 6 bases, J lost 1 base, and 13 bases lay in between.

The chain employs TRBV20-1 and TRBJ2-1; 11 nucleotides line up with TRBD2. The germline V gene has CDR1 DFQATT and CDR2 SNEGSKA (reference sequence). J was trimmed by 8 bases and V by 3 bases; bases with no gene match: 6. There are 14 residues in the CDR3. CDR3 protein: CSASPGLAVDEQFF. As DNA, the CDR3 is TGCAGTGCTAGCCCGGGACTAGCGGTGGATGAGCAGTTCTTC.

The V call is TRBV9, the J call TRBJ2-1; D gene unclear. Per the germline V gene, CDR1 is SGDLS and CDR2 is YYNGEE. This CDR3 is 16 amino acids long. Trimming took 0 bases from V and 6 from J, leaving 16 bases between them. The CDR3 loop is CASSVGWHYAGNEQFF. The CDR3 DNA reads TGTGCCAGCAGCGTAGGATGGCACTACGCTGGCAATGAGCAGTTCTTC.

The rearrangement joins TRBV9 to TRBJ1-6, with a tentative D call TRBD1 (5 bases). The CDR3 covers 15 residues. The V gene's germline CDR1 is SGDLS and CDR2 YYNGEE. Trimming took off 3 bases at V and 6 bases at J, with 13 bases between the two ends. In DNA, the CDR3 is TGTGCCAGCAGCGCGGGGGTGGGATCTAATTCACCCCTCCACTTT. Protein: CASSAGVGSNSPLHF.